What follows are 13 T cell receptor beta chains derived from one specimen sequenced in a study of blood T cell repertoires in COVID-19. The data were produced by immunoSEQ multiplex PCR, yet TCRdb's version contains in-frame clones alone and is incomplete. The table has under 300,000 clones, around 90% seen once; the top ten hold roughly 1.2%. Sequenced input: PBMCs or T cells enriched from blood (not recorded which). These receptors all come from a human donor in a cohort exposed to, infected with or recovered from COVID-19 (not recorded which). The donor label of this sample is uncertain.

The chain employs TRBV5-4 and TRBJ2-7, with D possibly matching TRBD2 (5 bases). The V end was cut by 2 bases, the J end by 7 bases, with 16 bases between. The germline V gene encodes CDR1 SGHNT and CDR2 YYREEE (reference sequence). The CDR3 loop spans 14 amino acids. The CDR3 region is CASSFGPLSGEQYF. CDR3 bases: TGTGCCAGCAGCTTTGGACCCCTCTCGGGAGAGCAGTACTTC.

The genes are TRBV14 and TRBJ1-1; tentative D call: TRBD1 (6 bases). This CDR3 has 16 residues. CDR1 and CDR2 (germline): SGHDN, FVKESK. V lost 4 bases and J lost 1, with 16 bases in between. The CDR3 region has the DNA TGTGCCAGCAGCCCAGCCCTCGGACAGCCGAACACTGAAGCTTTCTTT. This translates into CASSPALGQPNTEAFF.

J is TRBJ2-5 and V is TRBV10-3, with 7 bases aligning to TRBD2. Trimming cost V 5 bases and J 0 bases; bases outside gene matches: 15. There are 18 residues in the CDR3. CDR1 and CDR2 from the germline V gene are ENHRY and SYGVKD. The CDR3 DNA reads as TGTGCCATCAGTCCGGGATGGGGCAGCGGGGAATACCAAGAGACCCAGTACTTC. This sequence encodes CAISPGWGSGEYQETQYF.

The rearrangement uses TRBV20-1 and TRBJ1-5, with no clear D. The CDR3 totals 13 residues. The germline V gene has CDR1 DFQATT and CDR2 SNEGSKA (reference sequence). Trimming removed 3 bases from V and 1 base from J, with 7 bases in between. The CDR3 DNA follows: TGCAGTGCTAGTGCCGGGAGCAATCAGCCCCAGCATTTT. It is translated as CSASAGSNQPQHF.

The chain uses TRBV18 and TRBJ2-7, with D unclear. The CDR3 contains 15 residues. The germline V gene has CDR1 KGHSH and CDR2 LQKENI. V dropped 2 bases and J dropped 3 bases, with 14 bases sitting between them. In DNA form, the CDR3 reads TGTGCCAGCTCACCATACCCAGTGTTCAGCTACGAGCAGTACTTC. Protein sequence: CASSPYPVFSYEQYF.

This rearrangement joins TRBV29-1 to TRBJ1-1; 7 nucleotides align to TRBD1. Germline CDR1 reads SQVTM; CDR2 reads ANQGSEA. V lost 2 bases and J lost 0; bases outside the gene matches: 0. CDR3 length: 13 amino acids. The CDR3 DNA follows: TGCAGCGTTGAAACAGGGGTGAACACTGAAGCTTTCTTT. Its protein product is CSVETGVNTEAFF.

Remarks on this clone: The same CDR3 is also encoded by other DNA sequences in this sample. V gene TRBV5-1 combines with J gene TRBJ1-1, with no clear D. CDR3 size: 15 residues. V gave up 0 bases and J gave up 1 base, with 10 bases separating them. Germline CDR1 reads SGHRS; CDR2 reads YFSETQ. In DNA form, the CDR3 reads TGCGCCAGCAGCTTGGTAGGCGGTGAGAACACTGAAGCTTTCTTT. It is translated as CASSLVGGENTEAFF.

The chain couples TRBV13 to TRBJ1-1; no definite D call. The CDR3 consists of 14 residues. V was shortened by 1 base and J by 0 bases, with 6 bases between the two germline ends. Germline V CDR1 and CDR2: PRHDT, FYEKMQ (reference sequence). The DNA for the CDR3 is TGTGCCAGCAGCTTAGATCTACTGAACACTGAAGCTTTCTTT. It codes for CASSLDLLNTEAFF. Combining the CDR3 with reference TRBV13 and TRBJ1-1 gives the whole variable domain AAGVIQSPRHLIKEKRETATLKCYPIPRHDTVYWYQQGPGQDPQFLISFYEKMQSDKGSIPDRFSAQQFSDYHSELNMSSLELGDSALYFCASSLDLLNTEAFFGQGTRLTVV.

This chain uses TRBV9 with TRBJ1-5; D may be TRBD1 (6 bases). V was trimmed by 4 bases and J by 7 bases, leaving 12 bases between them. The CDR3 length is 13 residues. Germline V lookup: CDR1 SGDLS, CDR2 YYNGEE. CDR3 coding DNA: TGTGCCAGCAGCAAACAGGGAGGGCAGCCCCAGCATTTT. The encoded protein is CASSKQGGQPQHF.

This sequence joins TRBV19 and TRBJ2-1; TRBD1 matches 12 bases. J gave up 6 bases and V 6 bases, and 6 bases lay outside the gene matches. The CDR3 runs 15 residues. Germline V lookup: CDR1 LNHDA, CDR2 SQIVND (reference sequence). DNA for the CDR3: TGTGCCAGTAGGTCAGAGGGACAGGGGGCCAATGAGCAGTTCTTC. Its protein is CASRSEGQGANEQFF.

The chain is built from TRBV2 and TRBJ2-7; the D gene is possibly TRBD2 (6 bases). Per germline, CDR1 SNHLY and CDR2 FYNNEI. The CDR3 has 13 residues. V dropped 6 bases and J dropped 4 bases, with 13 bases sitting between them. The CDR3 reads CASSALGGYEQYF. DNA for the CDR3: TGTGCCAGCAGCGCCCTTGGAGGGTACGAGCAGTACTTC.

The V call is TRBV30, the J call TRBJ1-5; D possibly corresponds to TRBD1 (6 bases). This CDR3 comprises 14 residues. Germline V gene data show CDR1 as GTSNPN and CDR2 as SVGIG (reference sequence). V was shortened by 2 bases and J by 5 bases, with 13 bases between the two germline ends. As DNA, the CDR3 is TGTGCCTGGAGTCAAGGGGGTGTCGATCAGCCCCAGCATTTT. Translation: CAWSQGGVDQPQHF.

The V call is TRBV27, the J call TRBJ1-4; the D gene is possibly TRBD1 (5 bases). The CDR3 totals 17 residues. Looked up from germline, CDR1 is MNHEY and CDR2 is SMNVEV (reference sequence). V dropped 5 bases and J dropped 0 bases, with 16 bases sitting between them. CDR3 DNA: TGTGCCAGCAGTCCCGGACACGGAACTGCAACTAATGAAAAACTGTTTTTT. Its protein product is CASSPGHGTATNEKLFF. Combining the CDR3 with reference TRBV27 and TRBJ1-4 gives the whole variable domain EAQVTQNPRYLITVTGKKLTVTCSQNMNHEYMSWYRQDPGLGLRQIYYSMNVEVTDKGDVPEGYKVSRKEKRNFPLILESPSPNQTSLYFCASSPGHGTATNEKLFFGSGTQLSVL.